One and the same sample provided the 24 T cell receptor beta chains below, sequenced in a study of tumor and adjacent non-tumor tissue in lung cancer. RNA was extracted from bulk tissue without any cell sorting. Distant lung tissue was collected more than 3 cm away from the tumor edge. A modified ARM-PCR protocol with three rounds of nested PCR amplified TCRbeta. MiXCR was run by TCRdb on the multiplex PCR reads, yielding one entry per CDR3 protein. This repertoire shows around 74,000 distinct CDR3 sequences, 65% to 75% found once; its top ten account for 28%. Input material: distant non-tumor lung tissue. These TCRs come from a woman aged 50 to 60 with non-small cell lung cancer.

The chain has TRBV6-6 and TRBJ1-2; D gene uncertain. Germline values: CDR1 MNHNY, CDR2 SVGAGI (reference sequence). The CDR3 is 12 amino acids. Trimming shortened V by 5 bases and J by 5 bases, and 9 bases separated the two germline ends. CDR3 protein: CASSLRRYGYTF. The CDR3 nucleotides read TGTGCCAGCAGTCTCCGGAGGTATGGCTACACCTTC.

CDR3 sequence (DNA): TGTGCCATCAACTTAGATGTGGCAGCTACGCAGTATTTT. Residues: CAINLDVAATQYF. The chain has TRBV11-2 and TRBJ2-3; D remains unclear. Trimming removed 10 bases at V and 8 bases at J, with 19 bases between. There are 13 residues in the CDR3. Germline loops: CDR1 SGHAT, CDR2 FQNNGV. Supplemented by reference TRBV11-2 and TRBJ2-3, the full variable domain reads EAGVAQSPRYKIIEKRQSVAFWCNPISGHATLYWYQQILGQGPKLLIQFQNNGVVDDSQLPKDRFSAERLKGVDSTLKIQPAKLEDSAVYLCAINLDVAATQYFGPGTRLTVL.

This clonotype has more than one count but fewer than ten. This may be a read error: a much more frequent sequence differs by one nucleotide. The chain combines TRBV7-9 with TRBJ2-5; 12 bases are a match to TRBD1. The CDR3 runs 17 residues. Germline assignment: CDR1 SEHNR and CDR2 FQNEAQ (reference sequence). CDR3 coding DNA: TGTGCCAGCAGCGGAGAAATGGGGACAGGGGGCCAAGAGATCCAGTACTTC. This encodes CASSGEMGTGGQEIQYF. Together with reference TRBV7-9 and TRBJ2-5, the CDR3 gives the full variable domain: DTGVSQNPRHKITKRGQNVTFRCDPISEHNRLYWYRQTLGQGPEFLTYFQNEAQLEKSRLLSDRFSAERPKGSFSTLEIQRTEQGDSAMYLCASSGEMGTGGQEIQYFGPGTRLLVL.

Turning to this clonotype: The CDR3 carries no conserved terminal phenylalanine or tryptophan, so it likely arises from a read error. This chain connects TRBV5-1 to TRBJ2-3, with 7 bases aligning to TRBD1. Germline V gives CDR1 SGHRS, CDR2 YFSETQ. This CDR3 comprises 16 residues. Losses at the gene ends were 0 bases for V and 1 base for J; bases not matched to a gene: 5. The CDR3 DNA is TGCGCCAGCAGCTTGGCCAAGGGGGCCGGCACAGATACGCAGTATTTG. Protein: CASSLAKGAGTDTQYL.

On this clonotype: A much larger clone is a single base away; this may be a read error. The chain combines TRBV5-6 with TRBJ2-5; 9 positions agree with TRBD1. Germline-derived CDR1 and CDR2 are SGHDT and YYEEEE. CDR3 length equals 14 residues. The CDR3 is CANSRLGQGETQYF. The CDR3 DNA is TGTGCCAACAGCAGACTGGGACAGGGCGAGACCCAGTACTTC.

This clonotype has a single count. A read error may be the cause here, since a much bigger clone is one base away. The chain employs TRBV6-2 or TRBV6-3 and TRBJ2-1, with 7 bases identical to TRBD1. CDR3 length: 15 amino acids. Germline lookup yields CDR1 MNHEY and CDR2 SVGEGT. In DNA, the CDR3 is TGTGTCAGCAGTTATTCAGGGGGCTCCTACAATGAGCAGTTCTTC. Its translation: CVSSYSGGSYNEQFF.

In the case of this clonotype: As the CDR3 is not closed by the conserved phenylalanine or tryptophan, this likely results from a read error. The rearrangement links TRBV20-1 to TRBJ2-7; TRBD1 matches at 8 bases. CDR1 and CDR2 from the germline V gene are DFQATT and SNEGSKA (reference sequence). The CDR3 length is 14 residues. Trimming cost V 7 bases and J 4 bases; bases outside gene matches: 12. CDR3 in DNA: TGCAGTGTTAGTAGTGAGGGGACAGGTTACGAGCAGTACTTA. It specifies CSVSSEGTGYEQYL.

CDR3: CASSAEGPSTDTQYF. The CDR3 region has the DNA TGTGCCAGCAGTGCGGAGGGCCCTAGCACAGATACGCAGTATTTT. The V and J genes are TRBV25-1 and TRBJ2-3; TRBD2 might be the D (6 bases). The V gene's germline CDR1 is MGHDK and CDR2 SYGVNS. Trimming removed 4 bases from V and 0 bases from J, with 11 bases in between. This CDR3 has 15 residues.

This clonotype was seen many times. The CDR3 sequence: CAISDLGLAGETYEQYF. The CDR3 coding sequence is TGTGCCATCAGTGATCTCGGACTAGCGGGAGAAACCTACGAGCAGTACTTC. The chain is built from TRBV10-3 and TRBJ2-7, with TRBD2 matching over 13 bases. V was pared by 3 bases and J by 2 bases, with 7 bases of the junction left unmatched. CDR3 length: 17 amino acids. CDR1 is ENHRY, CDR2 SYGVKD, per germline.

At least ten counts were recorded for this clonotype. A much larger clone is a single base away; this may be a read error. This chain links TRBV11-2 with TRBJ2-1, with 12 bases fitting TRBD2. The ends lost 3 bases at V and 2 bases at J; junction bases unmatched: 8. Per germline, CDR1 SGHAT and CDR2 FQNNGV. The CDR3 is 18 residues long. CDR3 sequence reads: CASSFSTSGRGAYNEQFF. The DNA of the CDR3 is TGTGCCAGCAGCTTTTCGACTAGCGGGAGAGGGGCCTACAATGAGCAGTTCTTC.

The chain joins TRBV5-1 to TRBJ1-5, with D hard to call. Germline CDR1 SGHRS, CDR2 YFSETQ. V was clipped by 0 bases and J by 4 bases, with 5 bases between them. This CDR3 comprises 13 residues. The CDR3 sequence: CASSLGDNQPQHF. DNA for the CDR3: TGCGCCAGCAGCTTGGGAGATAATCAGCCCCAGCATTTT.

Remarks on this clonotype: One base away lies a much larger clone, so this may be a sequencing read error. The gene calls are TRBV6-2 or TRBV6-3 and TRBJ1-5; D possibly corresponds to TRBD1 (5 bases). The CDR3 is 15 residues long. Germline lookup yields CDR1 MNHEY and CDR2 SVGEGT. The CDR3 bases are TGTGCCAGCAGTTACGCGGGGGGTGGCAATCAGGCCCAGCATTTT. Its translation: CASSYAGGGNQAQHF.

This clonotype was counted a few times. The rearrangement links TRBV28 to TRBJ2-7, with 10 bases lining up with TRBD1. V was pared by 2 bases and J by 3 bases, with 4 bases of the junction left unmatched. The CDR3 covers 15 residues. CDR1 is MDHEN and CDR2 is SYDVKM in the germline V gene. In DNA form, the CDR3 reads TGTGCCAGCAGTTTACTCAGGACAGGGGGCTACGAGCAGTACTTC. This codes for CASSLLRTGGYEQYF.

With respect to this clonotype: This CDR3 fails to terminate in the conserved phenylalanine or tryptophan, so it likely reflects a read error. The chain combines TRBV4-2 with TRBJ1-4, with D unresolved. This CDR3 contains 16 residues. Germline V gives CDR1 LGHNA, CDR2 YNFKEQ. For the CDR3, the DNA is TGTGCCAGGAGCCAAGCTTCGTTGGAGCTTGGAGAAAAACTGTTTTAT. This sequence encodes CARSQASLELGEKLFY.

The chain has TRBV29-1 and TRBJ2-7; no definite D call. Trimming took 4 bases from V and 13 from J, leaving 23 bases between them. Germline V gives CDR1 SQVTM, CDR2 ANQGSEA. The CDR3 has 13 amino acids. This CDR3 reads CSVVRGNSYEYYF. The CDR3 DNA sequence: TGCAGCGTTGTGCGAGGAAACTCCTACGAGTATTACTTC.

A remark on this clonotype: Given a much more abundant clone one base away, this may be a read error. V usage is TRBV6-1 and J usage is TRBJ1-2; weak D call: TRBD1 (5 bases). This CDR3 is 17 amino acids long. Germline loops: CDR1 MNHNS, CDR2 SASEGT. Trimming stripped 7 bases from V and 2 bases from J, with 23 bases between. CDR3 in amino acids: CASNPRPLKGTNYGYTF. The CDR3 DNA reads as TGTGCCAGCAACCCCCGCCCCCTTAAAGGGACCAACTATGGCTACACCTTC.

With regard to this clonotype: A junction boundary mismatches the germline segment, possibly from a read error. This chain joins TRBV5-4 and TRBJ2-2, with 7 nucleotides matching TRBD2. Germline CDR1 and CDR2: SGHNT and YYREEE (reference sequence). This CDR3 is 16 amino acids long. The CDR3 region has the DNA TGTGCCAGCAGACCATCGGGCGGGGGAAACACCGGGGACCTGTTTTTT. Its protein product is CASRPSGGGNTGDLFF.

The chain combines TRBV21-1 with TRBJ1-1; TRBD1, the table's D call, lacks a check against the DNA. TRBV21-1 corresponds to a pseudogene. This CDR3 has 14 amino acids. CDR3 region: CASSWDRLNTEVFF. The CDR3 region has the DNA TGTGCCAGCAGCTGGGACAGATTGAACACTGAAGTTTTCTTT.

On this clonotype itself: This CDR3 is missing its conserved last phenylalanine or tryptophan, likely due to a read error. V and J are TRBV28 and TRBJ1-1; 7 positions agree with TRBD1. V gave up 2 bases and J gave up 0 bases; unmatched junction bases: 3. The CDR3 runs to 15 residues. Germline CDR1 reads MDHEN; CDR2 reads SYDVKM. CDR3 DNA sequence: TGTGCCAGCAGTTTACCGGGACAGATGAACACTGAAGCTTTCTAT. Residues: CASSLPGQMNTEAFY.

The rearrangement links TRBV4-3 to TRBJ2-3; D possibly corresponds to TRBD1 (5 bases). The CDR3 sequence is 14 residues long. The germline V and J ends were trimmed by 3 bases and 14 bases, with 21 bases remaining between them. Germline lookup yields CDR1 LGHNA and CDR2 YSLEER. CDR3 DNA sequence: TGCGCCAGCAGCCAGGGGCCTTTCACAGATACTCGGTATTTT. Translation: CASSQGPFTDTRYF.

This clonotype was counted a few times. A much larger clone is a single base away; this may be a read error. The chain joins TRBV6-2 or TRBV6-3 to TRBJ2-3; D is uncertain. This CDR3 is built from 13 residues. CDR1 and CDR2 (germline): MNHEY, SVGEGT. DNA for the CDR3: TGTGCCAGCAGTCGTACCACCACATATACGCAGTATTTT. It yields the protein CASSRTTTYTQYF.

In regard to this clonotype: At one boundary the junction diverges from the germline segment, which might be a read error. The rearrangement joins TRBV6-1 to TRBJ2-5; the D gene is possibly TRBD1 (6 bases). Germline V lookup: CDR1 MNHNS, CDR2 SASEGT. The CDR3 length is 15 residues. CDR3 sequence reads: CVSSRRTGSGETQYF. CDR3 nucleotides: TGTGTCAGCAGCCGGCGAACAGGGTCTGGGGAGACCCAGTACTTC.

The count of this clonotype is one. The final CDR3 position lacks the conserved phenylalanine or tryptophan, pointing to a likely read error. The CDR3 loop is CAICARSTDTQYS. The CDR3 coding sequence is TGTGCCATCTGCGCCAGGAGTACAGATACGCAGTATTCT. V and J are TRBV11-3 and TRBJ2-3; the D is unclear. The CDR3 is made up of 13 amino acids. Trimming shortened V by 10 bases and J by 3 bases, and 14 bases separated the two germline ends. Germline V CDR1 and CDR2: SGHNT, YENEEA.

In the case of this clonotype: A read error may account for a junction end that differs from germline. This chain links TRBV11-2 with TRBJ2-1; perhaps TRBD2 as D (5 bases). Germline V lookup: CDR1 SGHAT, CDR2 FQNNGV. The CDR3 runs 12 residues. CDR3 nucleotide sequence: TGTGCCAGCAGCTCAGAGCGGAGTTCGAAGTTTTTC. This encodes CASSSERSSKFF.